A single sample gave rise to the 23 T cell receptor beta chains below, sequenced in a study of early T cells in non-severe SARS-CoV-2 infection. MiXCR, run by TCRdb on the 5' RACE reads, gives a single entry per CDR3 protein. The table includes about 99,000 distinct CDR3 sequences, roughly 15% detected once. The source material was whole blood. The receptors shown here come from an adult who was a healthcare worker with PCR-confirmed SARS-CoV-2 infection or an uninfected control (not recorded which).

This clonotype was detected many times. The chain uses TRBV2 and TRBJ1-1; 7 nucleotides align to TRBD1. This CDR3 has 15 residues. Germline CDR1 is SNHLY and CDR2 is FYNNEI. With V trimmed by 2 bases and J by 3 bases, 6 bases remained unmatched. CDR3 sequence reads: CASSEQGVVDTEAFF. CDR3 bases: TGTGCCAGCAGTGAACAGGGGGTGGTCGACACTGAAGCTTTCTTT. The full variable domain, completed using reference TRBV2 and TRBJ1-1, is EPEVTQTPSHQVTQMGQEVILRCVPISNHLYFYWYRQILGQKVEFLVSFYNNEISEKSEIFDDQFSVERPDGSNFTLKIRSTKLEDSAMYFCASSEQGVVDTEAFFGQGTRLTVV.

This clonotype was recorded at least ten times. CDR3 DNA: TGCGCCAGCAGCGCCACAGGACAGGTCGTGACTGAAGCTTTCTTT. Its protein is CASSATGQVVTEAFF. The genes are TRBV5-1 and TRBJ1-1; 7 bases map to TRBD1. After removal of 4 bases from V and 5 bases from J, the junction contained 11 bases not matched to a gene. Germline CDR1 SGHRS, CDR2 YFSETQ. The CDR3 length is 15 residues.

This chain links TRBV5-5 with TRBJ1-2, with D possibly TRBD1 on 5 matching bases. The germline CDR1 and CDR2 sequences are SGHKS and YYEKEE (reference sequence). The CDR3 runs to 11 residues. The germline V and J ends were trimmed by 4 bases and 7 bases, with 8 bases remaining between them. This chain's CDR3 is CASSGAIGYTF. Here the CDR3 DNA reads TGTGCCAGCAGCGGGGCCATTGGCTACACCTTC.

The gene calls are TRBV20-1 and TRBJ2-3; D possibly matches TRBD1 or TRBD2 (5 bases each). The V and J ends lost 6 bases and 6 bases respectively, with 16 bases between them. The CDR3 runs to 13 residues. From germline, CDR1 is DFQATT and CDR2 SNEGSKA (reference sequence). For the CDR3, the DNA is TGCAGTGCCTGGCCCTCGGGGACCGATACGCAGTATTTT. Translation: CSAWPSGTDTQYF.

Here the CDR3 reads CASSYRAYSYEQYF. CDR3 sequence (DNA): TGTGCCAGCAGCTACAGGGCTTACTCCTACGAGCAGTACTTC. The gene calls are TRBV12-3 or TRBV12-4 and TRBJ2-7; perhaps TRBD1 as D (6 bases). Trimming stripped 6 bases from V and 0 bases from J, with 12 bases between. The CDR3 is made up of 14 amino acids.

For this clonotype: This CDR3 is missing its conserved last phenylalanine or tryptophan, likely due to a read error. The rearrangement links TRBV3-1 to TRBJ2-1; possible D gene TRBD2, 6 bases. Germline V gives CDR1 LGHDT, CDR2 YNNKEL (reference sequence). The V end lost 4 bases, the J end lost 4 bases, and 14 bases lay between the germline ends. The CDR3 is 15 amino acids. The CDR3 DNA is TGTGCCAGCAGCCCACGGGGGAGAGAATACAATGAGCAGTTCTTG. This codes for CASSPRGREYNEQFL.

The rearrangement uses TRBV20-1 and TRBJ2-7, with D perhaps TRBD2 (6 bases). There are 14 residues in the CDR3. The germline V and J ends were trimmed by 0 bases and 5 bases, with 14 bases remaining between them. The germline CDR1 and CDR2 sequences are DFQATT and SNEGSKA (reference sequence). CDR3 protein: CSARDRLGRDEQYF. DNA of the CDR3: TGCAGTGCTAGAGACAGACTAGGCCGCGACGAGCAGTACTTC.

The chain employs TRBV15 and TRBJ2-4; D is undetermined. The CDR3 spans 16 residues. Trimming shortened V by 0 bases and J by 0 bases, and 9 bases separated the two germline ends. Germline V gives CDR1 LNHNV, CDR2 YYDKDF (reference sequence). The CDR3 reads CATSRDGEVAKNIQYF. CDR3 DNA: TGTGCCACCAGCAGAGATGGGGAAGTAGCCAAAAACATTCAGTACTTC.

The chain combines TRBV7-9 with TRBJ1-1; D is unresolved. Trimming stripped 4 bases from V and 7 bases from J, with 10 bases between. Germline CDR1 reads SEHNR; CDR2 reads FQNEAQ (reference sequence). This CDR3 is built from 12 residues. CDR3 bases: TGTGCCAGCAGCTCGGTAGGCTATGAAGCTTTCTTT. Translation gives CASSSVGYEAFF.

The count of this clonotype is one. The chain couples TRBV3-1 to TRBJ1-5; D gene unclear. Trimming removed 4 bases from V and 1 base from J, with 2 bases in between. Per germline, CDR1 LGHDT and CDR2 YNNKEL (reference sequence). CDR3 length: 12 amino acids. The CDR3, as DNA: TGTGCCAGCAGCCGGAGCAATCAGCCCCAGCATTTT. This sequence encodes CASSRSNQPQHF. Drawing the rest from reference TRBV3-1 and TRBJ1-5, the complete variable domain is DTAVSQTPKYLVTQMGNDKSIKCEQNLGHDTMYWYKQDSKKFLKIMFSYNNKELIINETVPNRFSPKSPDKAHLNLHINSLELGDSAVYFCASSRSNQPQHFGDGTRLSIL.

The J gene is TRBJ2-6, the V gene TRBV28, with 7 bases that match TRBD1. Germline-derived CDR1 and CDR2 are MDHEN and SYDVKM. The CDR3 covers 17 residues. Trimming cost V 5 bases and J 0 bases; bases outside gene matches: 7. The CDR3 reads CASSLPGQLSGANVLTF. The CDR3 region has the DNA TGTGCCAGCAGTCTACCGGGACAGCTCTCTGGGGCCAACGTCCTGACTTTC.

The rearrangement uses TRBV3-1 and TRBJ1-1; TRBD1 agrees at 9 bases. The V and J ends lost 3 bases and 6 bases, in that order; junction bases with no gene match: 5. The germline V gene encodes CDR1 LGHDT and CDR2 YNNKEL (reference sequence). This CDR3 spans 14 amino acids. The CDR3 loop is CASSHGDRAAEAFF. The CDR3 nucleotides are TGTGCCAGCAGCCACGGGGACAGGGCCGCTGAAGCTTTCTTT.

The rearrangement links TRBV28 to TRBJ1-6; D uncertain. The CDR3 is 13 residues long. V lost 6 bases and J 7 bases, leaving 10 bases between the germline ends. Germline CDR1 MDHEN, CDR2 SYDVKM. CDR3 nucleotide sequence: TGTGCCAGCAGCCACGGGGTCAATTCACCCCTCCACTTT. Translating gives CASSHGVNSPLHF.

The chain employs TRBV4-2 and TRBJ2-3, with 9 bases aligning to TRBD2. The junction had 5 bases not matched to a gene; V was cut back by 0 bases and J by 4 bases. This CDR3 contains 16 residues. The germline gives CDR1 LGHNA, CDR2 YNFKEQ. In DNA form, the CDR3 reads TGTGCCAGCAGCCAAGATAGCGGGGGTGGGGCAGATACGCAGTATTTT. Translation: CASSQDSGGGADTQYF.

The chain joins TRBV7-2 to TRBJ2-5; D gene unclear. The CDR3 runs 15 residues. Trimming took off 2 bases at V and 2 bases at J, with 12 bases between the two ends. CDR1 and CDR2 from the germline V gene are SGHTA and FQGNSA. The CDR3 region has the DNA TGTGCCAGCAGCTTAAAGATAACAGATCAAGAGACCCAGTACTTC. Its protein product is CASSLKITDQETQYF.

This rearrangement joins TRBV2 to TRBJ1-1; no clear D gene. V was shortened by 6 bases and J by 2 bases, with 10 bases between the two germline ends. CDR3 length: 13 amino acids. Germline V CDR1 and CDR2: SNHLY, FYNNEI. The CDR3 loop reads CASRFGLNTEAFF. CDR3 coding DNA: TGTGCCAGCAGGTTCGGGCTAAACACTGAAGCTTTCTTT.

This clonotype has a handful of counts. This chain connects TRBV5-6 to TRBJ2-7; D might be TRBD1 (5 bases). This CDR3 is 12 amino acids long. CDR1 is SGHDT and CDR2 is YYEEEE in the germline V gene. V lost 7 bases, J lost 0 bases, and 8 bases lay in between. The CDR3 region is CASAGHSYEQYF. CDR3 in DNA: TGTGCCAGCGCCGGACACTCCTACGAGCAGTACTTC.

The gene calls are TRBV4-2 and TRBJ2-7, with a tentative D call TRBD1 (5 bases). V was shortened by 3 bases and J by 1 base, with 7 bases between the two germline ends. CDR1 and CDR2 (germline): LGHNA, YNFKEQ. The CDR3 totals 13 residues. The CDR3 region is CASSHDRSYEQYF. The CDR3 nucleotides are TGTGCCAGCAGCCACGACAGATCCTACGAGCAGTACTTC.

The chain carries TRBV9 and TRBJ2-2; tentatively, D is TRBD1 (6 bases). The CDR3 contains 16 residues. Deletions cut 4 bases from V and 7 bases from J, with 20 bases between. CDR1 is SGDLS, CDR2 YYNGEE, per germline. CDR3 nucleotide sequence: TGTGCCAGCAGCCCCTCCCTACAGGGATGGGGCGGGGAGCTGTTTTTT. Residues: CASSPSLQGWGGELFF.

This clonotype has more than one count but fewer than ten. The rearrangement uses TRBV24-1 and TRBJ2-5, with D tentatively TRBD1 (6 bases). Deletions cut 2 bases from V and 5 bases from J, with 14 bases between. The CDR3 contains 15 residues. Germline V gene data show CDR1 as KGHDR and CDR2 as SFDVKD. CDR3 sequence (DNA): TGTGCCACCAGTGATTGGGGAACAGGGATGGAGACCCAGTACTTC. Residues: CATSDWGTGMETQYF.

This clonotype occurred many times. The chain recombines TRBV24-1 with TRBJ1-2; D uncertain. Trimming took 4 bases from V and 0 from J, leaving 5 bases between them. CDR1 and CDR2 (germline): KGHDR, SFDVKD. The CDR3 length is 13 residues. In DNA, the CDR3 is TGTGCCACCAGTGACAGGCCTAACTATGGCTACACCTTC. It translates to CATSDRPNYGYTF.

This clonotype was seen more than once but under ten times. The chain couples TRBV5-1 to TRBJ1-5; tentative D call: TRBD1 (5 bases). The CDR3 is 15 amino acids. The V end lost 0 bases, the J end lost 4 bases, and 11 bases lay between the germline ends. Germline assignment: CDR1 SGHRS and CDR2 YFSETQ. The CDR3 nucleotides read TGCGCCAGCAGCTTGGAAGGGGCCCCTAATCAGCCCCAGCATTTT. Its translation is CASSLEGAPNQPQHF.

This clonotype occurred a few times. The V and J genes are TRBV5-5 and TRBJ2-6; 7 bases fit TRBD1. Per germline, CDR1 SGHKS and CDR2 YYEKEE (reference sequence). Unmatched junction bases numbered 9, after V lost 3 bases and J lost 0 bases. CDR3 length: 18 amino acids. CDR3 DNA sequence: TGTGCCAGCAGCTCCGGGTCAGGGGGTCACTCTGGGGCCAACGTCCTGACTTTC. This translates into CASSSGSGGHSGANVLTF. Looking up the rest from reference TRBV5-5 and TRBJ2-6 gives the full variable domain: DAGVTQSPTHLIKTRGQQVTLRCSPISGHKSVSWYQQVLGQGPQFIFQYYEKEERGRGNFPDRFSARQFPNYSSELNVNALLLGDSALYLCASSSGSGGHSGANVLTFGAGSRLTVL.